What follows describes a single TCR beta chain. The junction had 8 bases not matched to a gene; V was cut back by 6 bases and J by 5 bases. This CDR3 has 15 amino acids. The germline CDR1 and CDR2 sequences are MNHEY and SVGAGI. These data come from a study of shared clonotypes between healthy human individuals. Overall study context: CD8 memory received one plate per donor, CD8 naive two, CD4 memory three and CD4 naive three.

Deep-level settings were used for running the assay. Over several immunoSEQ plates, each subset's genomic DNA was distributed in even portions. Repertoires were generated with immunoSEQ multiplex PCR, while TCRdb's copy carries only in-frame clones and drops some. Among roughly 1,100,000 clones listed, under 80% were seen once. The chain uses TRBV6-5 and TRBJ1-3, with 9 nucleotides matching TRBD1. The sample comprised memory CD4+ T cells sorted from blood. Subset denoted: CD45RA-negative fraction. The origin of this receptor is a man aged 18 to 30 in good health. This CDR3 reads CASSWGQGDRNTIYF. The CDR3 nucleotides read TGTGCCAGCAGCTGGGGACAGGGTGACCGAAACACCATATATTTT.